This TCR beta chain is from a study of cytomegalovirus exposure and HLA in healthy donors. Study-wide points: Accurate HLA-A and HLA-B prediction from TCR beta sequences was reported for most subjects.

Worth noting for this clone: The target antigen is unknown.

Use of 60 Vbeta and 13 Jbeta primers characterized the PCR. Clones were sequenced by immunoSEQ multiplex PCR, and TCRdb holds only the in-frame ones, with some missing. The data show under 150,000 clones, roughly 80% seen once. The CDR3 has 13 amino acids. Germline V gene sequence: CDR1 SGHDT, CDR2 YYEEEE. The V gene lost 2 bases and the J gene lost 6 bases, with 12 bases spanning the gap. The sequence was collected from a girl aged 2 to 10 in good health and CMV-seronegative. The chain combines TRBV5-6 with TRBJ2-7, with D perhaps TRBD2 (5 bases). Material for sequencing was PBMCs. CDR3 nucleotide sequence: TGTGCCAGCAGCTTTCTGGGGAGCAGCGAGCAGTACTTC. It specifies CASSFLGSSEQYF.